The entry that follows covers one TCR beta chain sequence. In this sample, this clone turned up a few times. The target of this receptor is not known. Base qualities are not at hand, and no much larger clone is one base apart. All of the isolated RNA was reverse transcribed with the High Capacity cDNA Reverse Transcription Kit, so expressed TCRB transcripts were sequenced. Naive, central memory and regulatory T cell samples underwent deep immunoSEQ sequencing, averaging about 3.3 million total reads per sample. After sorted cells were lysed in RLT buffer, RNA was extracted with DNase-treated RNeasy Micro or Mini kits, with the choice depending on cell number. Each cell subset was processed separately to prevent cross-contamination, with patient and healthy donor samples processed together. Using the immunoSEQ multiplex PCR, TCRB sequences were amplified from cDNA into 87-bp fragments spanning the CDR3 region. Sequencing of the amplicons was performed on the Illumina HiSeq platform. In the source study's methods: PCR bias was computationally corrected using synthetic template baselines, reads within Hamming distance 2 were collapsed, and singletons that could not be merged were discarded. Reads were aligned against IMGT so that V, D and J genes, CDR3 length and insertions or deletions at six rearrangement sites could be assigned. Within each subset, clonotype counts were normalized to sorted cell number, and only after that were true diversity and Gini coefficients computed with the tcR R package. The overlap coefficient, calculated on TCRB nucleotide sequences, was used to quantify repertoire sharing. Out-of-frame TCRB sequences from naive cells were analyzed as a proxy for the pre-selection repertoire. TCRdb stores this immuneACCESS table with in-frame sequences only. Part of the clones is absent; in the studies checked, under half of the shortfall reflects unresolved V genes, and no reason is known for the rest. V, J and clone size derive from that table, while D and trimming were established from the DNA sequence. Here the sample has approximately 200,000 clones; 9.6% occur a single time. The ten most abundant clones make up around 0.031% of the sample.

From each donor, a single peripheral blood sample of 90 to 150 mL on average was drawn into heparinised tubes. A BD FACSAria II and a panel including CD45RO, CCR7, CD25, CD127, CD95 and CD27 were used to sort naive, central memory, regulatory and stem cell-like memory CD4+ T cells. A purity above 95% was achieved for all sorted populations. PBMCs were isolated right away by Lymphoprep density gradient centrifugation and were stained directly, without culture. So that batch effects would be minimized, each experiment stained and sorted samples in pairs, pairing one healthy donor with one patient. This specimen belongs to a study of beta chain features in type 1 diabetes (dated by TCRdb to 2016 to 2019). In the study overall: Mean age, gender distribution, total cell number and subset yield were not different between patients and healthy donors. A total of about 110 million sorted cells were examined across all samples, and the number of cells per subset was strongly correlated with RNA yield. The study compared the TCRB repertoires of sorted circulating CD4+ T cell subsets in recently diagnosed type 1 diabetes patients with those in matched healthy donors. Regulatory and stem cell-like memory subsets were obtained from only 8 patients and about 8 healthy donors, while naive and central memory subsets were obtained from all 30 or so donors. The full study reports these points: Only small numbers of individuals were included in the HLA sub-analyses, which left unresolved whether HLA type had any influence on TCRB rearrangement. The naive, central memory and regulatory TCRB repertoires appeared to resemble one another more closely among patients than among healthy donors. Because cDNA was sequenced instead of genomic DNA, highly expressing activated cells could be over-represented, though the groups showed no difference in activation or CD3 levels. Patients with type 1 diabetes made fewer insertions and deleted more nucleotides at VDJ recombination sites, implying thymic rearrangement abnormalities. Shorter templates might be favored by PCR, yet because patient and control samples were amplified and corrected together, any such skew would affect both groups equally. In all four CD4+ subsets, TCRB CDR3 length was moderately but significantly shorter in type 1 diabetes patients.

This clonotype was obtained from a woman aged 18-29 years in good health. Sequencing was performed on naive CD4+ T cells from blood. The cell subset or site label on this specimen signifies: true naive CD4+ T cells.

The nucleotides are TGTGCCAGCAGTGACCCGGGGGGCTCCTACGAGCAGTACTTC. Its translation is CASSDPGGSYEQYF. The chain is made from TRBV25-1 and TRBJ2-7, and TRBD2 aligns with 7 junction nucleotides. V loses 3 bases at its end and J loses 0 bases; junction bases beyond the gene matches: 2. In the germline V gene, CDR1 corresponds to MGHDK and CDR2 to SYGVNS. From cysteine to phenylalanine, the CDR3 is 14 amino acids long. Just CDR3 DNA is preserved here, 42 bases in frame from base 1.